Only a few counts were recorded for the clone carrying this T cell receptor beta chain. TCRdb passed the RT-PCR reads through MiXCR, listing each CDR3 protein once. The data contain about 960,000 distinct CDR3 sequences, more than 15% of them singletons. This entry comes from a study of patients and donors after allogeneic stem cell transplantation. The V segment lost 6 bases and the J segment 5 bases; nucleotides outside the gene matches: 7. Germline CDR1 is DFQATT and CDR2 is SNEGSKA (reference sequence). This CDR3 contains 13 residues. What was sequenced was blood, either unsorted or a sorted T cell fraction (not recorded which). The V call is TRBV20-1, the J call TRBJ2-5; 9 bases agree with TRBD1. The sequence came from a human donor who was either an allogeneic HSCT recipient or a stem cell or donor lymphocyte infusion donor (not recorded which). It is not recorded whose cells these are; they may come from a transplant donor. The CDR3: CSAHWDRDETQYF. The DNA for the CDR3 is TGCAGTGCGCATTGGGACAGGGATGAGACCCAGTACTTC.